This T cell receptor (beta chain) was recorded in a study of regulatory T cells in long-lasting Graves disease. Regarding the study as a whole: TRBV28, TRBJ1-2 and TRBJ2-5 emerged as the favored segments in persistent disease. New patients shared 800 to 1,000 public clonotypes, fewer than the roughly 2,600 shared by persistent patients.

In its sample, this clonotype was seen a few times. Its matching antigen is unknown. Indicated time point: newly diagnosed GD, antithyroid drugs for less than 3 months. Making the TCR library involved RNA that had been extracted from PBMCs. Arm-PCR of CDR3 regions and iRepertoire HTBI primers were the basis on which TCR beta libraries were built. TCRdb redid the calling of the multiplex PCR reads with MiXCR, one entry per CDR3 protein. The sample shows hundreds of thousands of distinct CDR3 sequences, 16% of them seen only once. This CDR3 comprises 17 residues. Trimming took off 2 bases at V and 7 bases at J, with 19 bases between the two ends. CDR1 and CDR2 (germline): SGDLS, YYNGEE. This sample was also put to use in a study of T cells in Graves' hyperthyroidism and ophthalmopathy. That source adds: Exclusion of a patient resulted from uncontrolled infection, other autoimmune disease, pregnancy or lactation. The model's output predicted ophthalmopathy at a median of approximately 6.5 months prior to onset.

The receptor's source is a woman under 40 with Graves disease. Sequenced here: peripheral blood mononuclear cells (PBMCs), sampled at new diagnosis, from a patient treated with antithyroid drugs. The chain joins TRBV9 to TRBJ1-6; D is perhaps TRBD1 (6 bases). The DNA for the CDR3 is TGTGCCAGCAGCGTCCACGCGACAGGCGACGGAAATTCACCCCTCCACTTT. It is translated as CASSVHATGDGNSPLHF.